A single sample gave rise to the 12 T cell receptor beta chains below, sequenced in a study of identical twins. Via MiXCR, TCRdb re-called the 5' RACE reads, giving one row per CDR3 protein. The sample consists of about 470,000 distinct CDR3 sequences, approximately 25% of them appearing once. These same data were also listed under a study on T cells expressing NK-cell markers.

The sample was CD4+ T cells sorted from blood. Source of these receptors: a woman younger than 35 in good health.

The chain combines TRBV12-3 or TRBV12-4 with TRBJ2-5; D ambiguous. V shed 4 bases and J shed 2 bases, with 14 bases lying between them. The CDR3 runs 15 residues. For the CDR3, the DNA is TGTGCCAGCAGTTCGGATTGGCGGCTACAAGAGACCCAGTACTTC. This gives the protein CASSSDWRLQETQYF.

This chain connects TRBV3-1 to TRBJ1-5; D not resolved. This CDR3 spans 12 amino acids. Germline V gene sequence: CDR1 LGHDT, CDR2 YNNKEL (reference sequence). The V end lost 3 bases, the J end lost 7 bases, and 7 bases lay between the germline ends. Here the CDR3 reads CASSHSGQPQHF. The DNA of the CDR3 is TGTGCCAGCAGCCATTCGGGACAGCCCCAGCATTTT. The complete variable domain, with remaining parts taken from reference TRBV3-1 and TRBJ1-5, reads DTAVSQTPKYLVTQMGNDKSIKCEQNLGHDTMYWYKQDSKKFLKIMFSYNNKELIINETVPNRFSPKSPDKAHLNLHINSLELGDSAVYFCASSHSGQPQHFGDGTRLSIL.

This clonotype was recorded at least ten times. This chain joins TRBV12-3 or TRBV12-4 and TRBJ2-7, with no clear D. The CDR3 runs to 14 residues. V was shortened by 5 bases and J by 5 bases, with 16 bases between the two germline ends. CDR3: CASSTLGPQNEQYF. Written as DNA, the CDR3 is TGTGCCAGCAGTACCCTCGGACCACAGAACGAGCAGTACTTC.

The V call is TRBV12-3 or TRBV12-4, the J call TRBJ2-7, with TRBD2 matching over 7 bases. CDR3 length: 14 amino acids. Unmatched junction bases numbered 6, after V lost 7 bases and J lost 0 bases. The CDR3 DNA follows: TGTGCCAGCACCGATAGGGACTACTCCTACGAGCAGTACTTC. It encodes CASTDRDYSYEQYF.

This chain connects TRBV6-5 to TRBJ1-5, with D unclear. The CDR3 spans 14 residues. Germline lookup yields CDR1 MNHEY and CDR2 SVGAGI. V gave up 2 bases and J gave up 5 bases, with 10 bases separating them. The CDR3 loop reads CASSYGGGYQPQHF. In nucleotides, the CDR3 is TGTGCCAGCAGTTACGGAGGAGGATATCAGCCCCAGCATTTT.

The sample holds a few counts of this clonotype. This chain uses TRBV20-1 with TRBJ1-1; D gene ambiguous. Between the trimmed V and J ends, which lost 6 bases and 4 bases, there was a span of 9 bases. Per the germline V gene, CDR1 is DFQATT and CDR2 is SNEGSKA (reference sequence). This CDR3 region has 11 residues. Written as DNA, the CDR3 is TGCAGTGCCCGAGCGAGCACTGAAGCTTTCTTT. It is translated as CSARASTEAFF.

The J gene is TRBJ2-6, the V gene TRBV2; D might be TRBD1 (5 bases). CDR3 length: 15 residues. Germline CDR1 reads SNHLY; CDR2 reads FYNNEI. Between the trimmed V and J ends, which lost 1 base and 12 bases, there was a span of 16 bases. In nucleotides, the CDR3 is TGTGCCAGCAGTGAAGAAAGGGGCAGTGGGGTCGTCCTGACTTTC. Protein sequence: CASSEERGSGVVLTF.

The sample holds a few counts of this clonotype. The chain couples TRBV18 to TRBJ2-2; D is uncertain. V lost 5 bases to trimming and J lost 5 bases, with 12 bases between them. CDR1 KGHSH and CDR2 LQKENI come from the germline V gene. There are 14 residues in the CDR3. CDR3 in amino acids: CASSAYQETGELFF. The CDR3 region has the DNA TGTGCCAGCTCAGCCTACCAGGAGACCGGGGAGCTGTTTTTT.

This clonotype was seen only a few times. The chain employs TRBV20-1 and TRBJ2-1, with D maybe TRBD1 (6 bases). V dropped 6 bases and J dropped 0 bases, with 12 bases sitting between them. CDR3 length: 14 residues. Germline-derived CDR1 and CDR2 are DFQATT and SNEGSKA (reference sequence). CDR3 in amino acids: CSADGQSSYNEQFF. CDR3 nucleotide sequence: TGCAGTGCAGACGGACAGAGCTCCTACAATGAGCAGTTCTTC.

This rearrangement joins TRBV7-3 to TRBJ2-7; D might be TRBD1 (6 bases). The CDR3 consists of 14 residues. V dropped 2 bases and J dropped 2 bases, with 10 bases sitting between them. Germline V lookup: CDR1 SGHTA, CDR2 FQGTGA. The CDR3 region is CASSLGTSTYEQYF. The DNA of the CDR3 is TGTGCCAGCAGCTTAGGGACATCCACCTACGAGCAGTACTTC. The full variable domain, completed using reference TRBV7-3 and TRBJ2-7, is GAGVSQTPSNKVTEKGKYVELRCDPISGHTALYWYRQSLGQGPEFLIYFQGTGAADDSGLPNDRFFAVRPEGSVSTLKIQRTERGDSAVYLCASSLGTSTYEQYFGPGTRLTVT.

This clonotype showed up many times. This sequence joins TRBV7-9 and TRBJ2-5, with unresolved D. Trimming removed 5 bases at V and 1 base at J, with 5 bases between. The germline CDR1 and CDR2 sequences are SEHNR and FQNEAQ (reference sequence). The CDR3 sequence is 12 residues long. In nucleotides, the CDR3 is TGTGCCAGCAGCCCCATCCAAGAGACCCAGTACTTC. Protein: CASSPIQETQYF. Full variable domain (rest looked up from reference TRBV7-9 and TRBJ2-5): DTGVSQNPRHKITKRGQNVTFRCDPISEHNRLYWYRQTLGQGPEFLTYFQNEAQLEKSRLLSDRFSAERPKGSFSTLEIQRTEQGDSAMYLCASSPIQETQYFGPGTRLLVL.

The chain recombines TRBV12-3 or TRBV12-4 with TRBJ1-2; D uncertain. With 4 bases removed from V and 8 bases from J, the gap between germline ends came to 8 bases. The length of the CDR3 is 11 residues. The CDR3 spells CASSSLGGYTF. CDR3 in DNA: TGTGCCAGCAGTTCCCTGGGCGGCTACACCTTC.